These 16 T cell receptor beta chains originate from one sample sequenced in a study of tumor-infiltrating lymphocytes in primary liver carcinoma. From around 500 ng of total RNA, TCR beta-specific cDNA was reverse-transcribed using a constant-region primer. Amplification in three nested multiplex PCR rounds with slightly modified ARM-PCR gave rise to TCR beta libraries. A C-beta reverse primer was combined with TRBV1-TRBV30 forward primers in the first two PCR rounds, and each round had roughly 11 cycles. TCRdb reanalysed the multiplex PCR reads using MiXCR and keeps one entry per CDR3 protein. The table has about 92,000 distinct CDR3 sequences, just over 65% seen once. Without any cell sorting, roughly 20-30 mg of bulk tissue yielded co-extracted RNA and DNA. Material: tumor-adjacent normal liver tissue. The receptors stem from a man aged 40-49 years with primary liver carcinoma and hepatitis B virus infection.

This clonotype appeared many times. The gene calls are TRBV5-5 and TRBJ2-7; 9 nucleotides align to TRBD1. There are 16 residues in the CDR3. Per the germline V gene, CDR1 is SGHKS and CDR2 is YYEKEE (reference sequence). Trimming at V came to 0 bases and at J to 3 bases, leaving 7 bases not matched to a gene. The CDR3 sequence is CASSLVTGGFNYEQYF. In DNA, the CDR3 is TGTGCCAGCAGCTTGGTTACAGGGGGCTTCAACTACGAGCAGTACTTC. Full variable domain (remainder filled in from reference TRBV5-5 and TRBJ2-7): DAGVTQSPTHLIKTRGQQVTLRCSPISGHKSVSWYQQVLGQGPQFIFQYYEKEERGRGNFPDRFSARQFPNYSSELNVNALLLGDSALYLCASSLVTGGFNYEQYFGPGTRLTVT.

The table lists this clonotype with many counts. This chain joins TRBV4-2 and TRBJ1-4; TRBD1 is a possible D gene (5 bases). Germline loops: CDR1 LGHNA, CDR2 YNFKEQ. This CDR3 has 15 residues. Trimming cost V 0 bases and J 5 bases, with 10 bases left between them. CDR3 DNA: TGTGCCAGCAGCCAAGAGCCAGGGATAAATGAAAAACTGTTTTTT. Protein product: CASSQEPGINEKLFF.

This clonotype was recorded at least ten times. The gene calls are TRBV10-3 and TRBJ2-1; TRBD2 matches 12 bases. Germline CDR1 ENHRY, CDR2 SYGVKD. The CDR3 has 14 residues. V dropped 4 bases and J dropped 12; count of bases not matched to a gene: 7. This chain's CDR3 is CAISATSGGLLQFF. The CDR3, as DNA: TGTGCCATCAGTGCAACTAGCGGGGGGTTACTGCAGTTCTTC.

As regards this clonotype: No conserved phenylalanine or tryptophan ends this CDR3, so it is likely a read error. The chain combines TRBV11-2 with TRBJ2-7, with 7 positions matching TRBD1. The germline gives CDR1 SGHAT, CDR2 FQNNGV. This CDR3 has 14 amino acids. Trimming removed 1 base from V and 2 bases from J; junction bases left unmatched: 2. DNA of the CDR3: TGTGCCAGCAGCTTAGTCCAGGGGGCCTACGAGCAGTACTAT. The encoded protein is CASSLVQGAYEQYY.

The V and J genes are TRBV7-9 and TRBJ2-4, with 11 bases lining up with TRBD1. In germline, CDR1 is SEHNR, CDR2 FQNEAQ (reference sequence). This CDR3 is built from 17 residues. V lost 2 bases to trimming and J lost 2 bases; unmatched junction nucleotides: 5. In nucleotides, the CDR3 is TGTGCCAGCAGCTTAATGGGACAGGGGGGTTCCAAAAACATTCAGTACTTC. Translation gives CASSLMGQGGSKNIQYF.

This clonotype was detected once. This chain joins TRBV14 and TRBJ1-2; D gene ambiguous. The V end was cut by 2 bases, the J end by 3 bases, with 19 bases between. The germline V gene has CDR1 SGHDN and CDR2 FVKESK. The CDR3 is 17 amino acids. The CDR3 sequence: CASSQRYHPQDHYGYTF. The CDR3 bases are TGTGCCAGCAGCCAACGATATCACCCTCAAGATCACTATGGCTACACCTTC.

As concerns this clonotype: At one end the junction does not follow the germline gene, possibly because of a read error. V is TRBV11-2 and J is TRBJ2-5; perhaps D is TRBD1 or TRBD2 (7 bases each). Germline assignment: CDR1 SGHAT and CDR2 FQNNGV. The CDR3 loop spans 14 amino acids. For the CDR3, the DNA is TGTGCCAGGAGCTCCAGGGAGGGGGCGGGGACCCAGTACTTC. It specifies CARSSREGAGTQYF.

This chain uses TRBV23-1 with TRBJ2-3; D may correspond to TRBD1 or TRBD2 (7 bases each). TRBV23-1 is identified as an open reading frame with a role that is uncertain. V dropped 4 bases and J dropped 4 bases, with 27 bases sitting between them. CDR3 length: 19 amino acids. CDR3 loop: CASSPTGRGRALEADTQYF. DNA for the CDR3: TGCGCCAGCAGTCCCACGGGGAGGGGGCGAGCGCTAGAAGCAGATACGCAGTATTTT.

Notes on this clonotype: A junction boundary mismatches the germline segment, possibly from a read error. The V and J genes are TRBV11-3 and TRBJ2-3; 8 bases line up with TRBD1. The CDR3 runs 15 residues. CDR1 SGHNT and CDR2 YENEEA come from the germline V gene. The CDR3 region is CASSYRGCDTDTRYF. For the CDR3, the DNA is TGTGCCAGCAGCTACAGGGGGTGTGACACAGATACGCGGTATTTT. Together with reference TRBV11-3 and TRBJ2-3, the CDR3 gives the full variable domain: EAGVVQSPRYKIIEKKQPVAFWCNPISGHNTLYWYLQNLGQGPELLIRYENEEAVDDSQLPKDRFSAERLKGVDSTLKIQPAELGDSAVYLCASSYRGCDTDTRYFGPGTRLTVL.

Regarding this clonotype: A much larger clone lies one base from this, so it may be a read error. The chain combines TRBV4-1 with TRBJ1-2; 7 bases align to TRBD1. V lost 4 bases and J lost 2; bases outside the gene matches: 7. The CDR3 covers 15 residues. Germline V gene data show CDR1 as MGHRA and CDR2 as YSYEKL. CDR3 loop: CASSPQLGQNYGYTF. CDR3 bases: TGCGCCAGCAGCCCACAACTGGGACAGAACTATGGCTACACCTTC.

The chain couples TRBV2 to TRBJ2-5; weak D call: TRBD2 (5 bases). In germline, CDR1 is SNHLY, CDR2 FYNNEI. V lost 3 bases to trimming and J lost 5 bases, with 13 bases between them. The CDR3 spans 14 residues. The CDR3 spells CASSEFRTGETQYF. The CDR3 DNA follows: TGTGCCAGCAGTGAGTTCCGGACTGGGGAGACCCAGTACTTC.

The J gene is TRBJ2-7, the V gene TRBV11-2; D uncertain. The V and J ends lost 0 bases and 6 bases respectively, with 12 bases between them. Germline assignment: CDR1 SGHAT and CDR2 FQNNGV. This CDR3 contains 14 residues. The DNA for the CDR3 is TGTGCCAGCAGCTTAGATCCGTCAGTGTTCGAGCAGTACTTC. Translated, it gives CASSLDPSVFEQYF.

V gene TRBV5-4 combines with J gene TRBJ2-3; D possibly corresponds to TRBD2 (6 bases). Germline CDR1 is SGHNT and CDR2 is YYREEE (reference sequence). V dropped 6 bases and J dropped 2 bases, with 19 bases sitting between them. This CDR3 region has 16 residues. The chain's CDR3 is CASTPDLVGLTDTQYF. In DNA form, the CDR3 reads TGTGCCAGCACCCCGGACTTAGTGGGACTCACAGATACGCAGTATTTT.

About this clonotype: No conserved phenylalanine or tryptophan is present at the end of the CDR3, so a read error is the likely explanation. The chain is built from TRBV11-2 and TRBJ2-3; D is unresolved. The CDR3 has 16 residues. The V gene's germline CDR1 is SGHAT and CDR2 FQNNGV. CDR3 DNA: TGTGCCAGCGGCTTACAGCTAGTCCTTAGCACAGATACGCAGTATTTA. Translated, it gives CASGLQLVLSTDTQYL.

Comments on this clonotype: A read error may account for a junction end that differs from germline. The chain links TRBV11-3 to TRBJ2-3; no clear D gene. Germline values: CDR1 SGHNT, CDR2 YENEEA. The CDR3 is 13 residues long. The CDR3 sequence: CVSSASDGDTQYF. Here the CDR3 DNA reads TGTGTCAGCAGCGCGAGTGACGGGGATACGCAGTATTTT.

This clonotype was seen many times. The J gene is TRBJ1-1, the V gene TRBV28; a weak D match, TRBD1 (6 bases). Trimming shortened V by 7 bases and J by 5 bases, and 23 bases separated the two germline ends. CDR1 and CDR2 from the germline V gene are MDHEN and SYDVKM. The length of the CDR3 is 16 residues. The CDR3 sequence: CASTLAFVGAGTEAFF. In DNA form, the CDR3 reads TGTGCCAGCACCCTTGCCTTTGTGGGGGCAGGGACTGAAGCTTTCTTT.